A single sample gave rise to the 12 T cell receptor beta chains below, sequenced in a study of a mutant IDH1 vaccine in newly diagnosed glioma. No antigens are known for them. Time point of the sample: week 47, end of study. Doses comprised 300 ug of mutant IDH1 20-mer peptide each, plus topical imiquimod. Sequencing was performed with immunoSEQ multiplex PCR; in TCRdb, only in-frame clones are kept and a portion is missing. This sample yields about 35,000 clones, of which approximately 87% are seen a single time; 9.5% to 15% belongs to the top ten. The sample was PBMCs, taken from a glioma patient whose treatment included an IDH1 peptide vaccine. The receptors stem from a woman in her 30s with glioma.

V gene TRBV4-2 combines with J gene TRBJ1-2, with 9 positions matching TRBD1. Germline V gives CDR1 LGHNA, CDR2 YNFKEQ. With 0 bases clipped from V and 3 bases from J, the junction kept 8 bases outside the gene matches. The CDR3 is 17 amino acids. CDR3 region: CASSQDSGQGRYYGYTF. DNA for the CDR3: TGTGCCAGCAGCCAAGATTCCGGACAGGGGCGGTACTATGGCTACACCTTC.

V usage is TRBV19 and J usage is TRBJ1-6, with D uncertain. Between the trimmed V and J ends, which lost 5 bases and 11 bases, there was a span of 13 bases. This CDR3 has 13 amino acids. In germline, CDR1 is LNHDA, CDR2 SQIVND (reference sequence). DNA of the CDR3: TGTGCCAGTAGTCCCCAGGAAGACACACCCCTCCACTTT. Encoded protein: CASSPQEDTPLHF.

This chain connects TRBV5-5 to TRBJ2-3, with 7 bases matching TRBD1. Per the germline V gene, CDR1 is SGHKS and CDR2 is YYEKEE (reference sequence). The CDR3 consists of 12 residues. With 4 bases clipped from V and 4 bases from J, the junction kept 0 bases outside the gene matches. The CDR3 is CASSDRADTQYF. The CDR3 bases are TGTGCCAGCAGCGACAGGGCAGATACGCAGTATTTT.

This clone showed up just once. The rearrangement joins TRBV9 to TRBJ2-5; D tentatively fits TRBD1 or TRBD2 (5 bases each). Germline V CDR1 and CDR2: SGDLS, YYNGEE. This CDR3 has 18 amino acids. V lost 3 bases, J lost 9 bases, and 30 bases lay in between. CDR3 nucleotide sequence: TGTGCCAGCAGCGACCAATCCATGGGGGTCTGGAAGAGTCCGGCCCAGTACTTC. It encodes CASSDQSMGVWKSPAQYF.

This CDR3 is CASSLTVGPPADRQYF. DNA of the CDR3: TGCGCCAGCAGCCTAACGGTGGGCCCTCCGGCCGATAGGCAGTACTTC. The genes are TRBV4-1 and TRBJ2-7; no reliable D call. The germline gives CDR1 MGHRA, CDR2 YSYEKL. V was cut by 4 bases and J by 9 bases, with 25 bases left in between. This CDR3 region has 16 residues.

The gene calls are TRBV2 and TRBJ2-5; TRBD1 might be the D (6 bases). CDR3 length: 15 amino acids. V was trimmed by 0 bases and J by 1 base, leaving 9 bases between them. In germline, CDR1 is SNHLY, CDR2 FYNNEI. DNA for the CDR3: TGTGCCAGCAGTGAAGCAAACAGGGCCCAAGAGACCCAGTACTTC. Its translation: CASSEANRAQETQYF.

This chain uses TRBV6-5 with TRBJ1-4; possible D gene TRBD1, 6 bases. Trimming pared 10 bases from V and 2 bases from J, leaving 14 bases between. The CDR3 extends over 14 amino acids. CDR1 is MNHEY, CDR2 SVGAGI, per germline. CDR3 amino acids: CATRGWGTNEKLFF. As DNA, the CDR3 is TGTGCCACCAGGGGCTGGGGGACTAATGAAAAACTGTTTTTT.

The chain is built from TRBV5-4 and TRBJ2-2; the match to TRBD2 covers 8 bases. The CDR3 sequence is 16 residues long. Germline-derived CDR1 and CDR2 are SGHNT and YYREEE (reference sequence). The trim removed 4 bases at V and 0 bases at J, leaving 5 bases unmatched. The CDR3: CASSPGGGTNTGELFF. CDR3 sequence (DNA): TGTGCCAGCAGCCCCGGGGGGGGGACGAACACCGGGGAGCTGTTTTTT.

The chain employs TRBV25-1 and TRBJ1-2; D is undetermined. The CDR3 spans 13 residues. Germline V gene sequence: CDR1 MGHDK, CDR2 SYGVNS. V gave up 5 bases and J gave up 3 bases, with 10 bases separating them. The CDR3 loop reads CASSHGRHYGYTF. The CDR3 bases are TGTGCCAGCAGTCACGGGAGGCACTATGGCTACACCTTC.

The sample holds one count of this clone. This chain's CDR3 is CAIRQGGPGELFF. The CDR3 DNA sequence: TGTGCCATCAGGCAGGGCGGTCCCGGGGAGCTGTTTTTT. The chain recombines TRBV10-3 with TRBJ2-2; D perhaps matches TRBD1 (5 bases). Per the germline V gene, CDR1 is ENHRY and CDR2 is SYGVKD. V lost 6 bases and J lost 6, with 11 bases in between. The CDR3 spans 13 residues.

The CDR3 DNA sequence: TGTGCCAGCAGCCAAGAGTGGGTGACCATGAACACTGAAGCTTTCTTT. Translating it yields CASSQEWVTMNTEAFF. This rearrangement joins TRBV14 to TRBJ1-1; D call uncertain. The V end lost 0 bases, the J end lost 0 bases, and 11 bases lay between the germline ends. The CDR3 runs 16 residues. Germline V lookup: CDR1 SGHDN, CDR2 FVKESK.

The rearrangement joins TRBV6-1 to TRBJ1-5, with 7 bases lining up with TRBD1. This CDR3 region has 15 residues. Looked up from germline, CDR1 is MNHNS and CDR2 is SASEGT. The V and J ends lost 3 bases and 9 bases, in that order; junction bases with no gene match: 11. As DNA, the CDR3 is TGTGCCAGCAGTGATGATAGGGACAGACCAAGGCCCCAGCATTTT. It translates to CASSDDRDRPRPQHF.